This is a list of T cell receptor beta chains from one sample in a study of OX40 agonist ivuxolimab in advanced cancers. Clones were read by immunoSEQ multiplex PCR, and TCRdb kept only the in-frame ones, dropping some. Of over 40,000 clones detected, 65% to 85% appear once; the ten largest clones hold 5% to 6%. The sample consisted of CD4+ or CD8+ T cells sorted from blood, taken in a trial of the OX40 agonist ivuxolimab. The receptors come from an adult with an advanced solid tumor such as melanoma, head and neck, liver or kidney cancer. Both conserved end residues are part of each CDR3. The D gene is left open where the match is weak. Size tells how often a clone was seen (once, few, many) or the class of an expanded clone, and some rows leave it out.

V gene	clone size	J gene	D gene	CDR3 DNA	CDR3 protein
TRBV19	-	TRBJ1-2	-	TGTGCCAGTAGTACGCTCGATTATGGCTACACCTTC	CASSTLDYGYTF
TRBV18	-	TRBJ2-7	TRBD2	TGTGCCAGCTCACTAGCGGGAAAGCACGAGCAGTACTTC	CASSLAGKHEQYF
TRBV14	few	TRBJ2-7	-	TGTGCCAGCAGCCGATACCGGAGGGGATCCTACGAGCAGTACTTC	CASSRYRRGSYEQYF
TRBV11-1	-	TRBJ2-7	-	TGTGCCAGCAGCTTAGCGGGGGTCTACGAGCAGTACTTC	CASSLAGVYEQYF
TRBV5-1	-	TRBJ2-7	-	TGCGCCAGCAGCTTGGTGTTGGGGGCGCGGAACGAGCAGTACTTC	CASSLVLGARNEQYF
TRBV7-9	few	TRBJ1-1	-	TGTGCCAGCAGCTATGAGTCCTGGGAGACTTTCTTT	CASSYESWETFF
TRBV20-1	few	TRBJ1-1	TRBD1	TGCAGTGCGCCGACAGGGTTTGAAGCTTTCTTT	CSAPTGFEAFF
TRBV9	-	TRBJ1-2	TRBD1	TGTGCCAGCAGCGTAAGTGGGACAGCCGACTATGGCTACACCTTC	CASSVSGTADYGYTF
TRBV6-5	-	TRBJ1-3	-	TGTGCCAGCAGTTCAGGGATTACGGGAAACACCATATATTTT	CASSSGITGNTIYF
TRBV13	-	TRBJ1-2	-	TGTGCCAGCAGCCGCGGGGATGCATATGGCTACACCTTC	CASSRGDAYGYTF
TRBV4-3	few	TRBJ1-2	TRBD1	TGCGCCAGCAGCCAAGCGCGGGACAGGGGGCGGAATGGCTACACCTTC	CASSQARDRGRNGYTF
TRBV28	once	TRBJ1-2	-	TGTGCCAGCAGTAGTCAAGACAAGGGTACTCGCTATGGCTACACCTTC	CASSSQDKGTRYGYTF
TRBV15	-	TRBJ2-5	-	TGTGCCACCAGCTCAGGGTTGACTAGTCAAGAGACCCAGTACTTC	CATSSGLTSQETQYF
TRBV28	-	TRBJ2-7	TRBD1	TGTGCCAGCAGCCCATCCGGGACAGGACCCTACGAGCAGTACTTC	CASSPSGTGPYEQYF
TRBV7-3	few	TRBJ2-3	-	TGTGCCAGCAGCTTAGGATTAGGGGGGTTCGGCACAGATACGCAGTATTTT	CASSLGLGGFGTDTQYF
TRBV18	-	TRBJ2-1	TRBD2	TGTGCCAGCTCCCTAGAGGGAGCGGGAGGGGTGGAGTTCTTC	CASSLEGAGGVEFF
TRBV2	-	TRBJ2-7	-	TGTGCCAGCAGGTGGGGCGGAGGTTACGAGCAGTACTTC	CASRWGGGYEQYF
TRBV2	few	TRBJ2-5	TRBD1	TGTGCCAGCAGCCGACAGGGGCAAGAGACCCAGTACTTC	CASSRQGQETQYF
TRBV7-9	-	TRBJ2-5	TRBD1	TGTGCCAGCAGCCTCCGTCCCCGAGGGCAGGGGGCTCCAGAGACCCAGTACTTC	CASSLRPRGQGAPETQYF
TRBV5-1	-	TRBJ1-1	-	TGCGCCAGCAGCCCACAGAAGAACACTGAAGCTTTCTTT	CASSPQKNTEAFF
TRBV5-1	once	TRBJ2-3	-	TGCGCCAGCAGCGAAGGACTGCTTGGAAGTTTGGATACGCAGTATTTT	CASSEGLLGSLDTQYF
TRBV6-6	-	TRBJ1-4	TRBD1	TGTGCCAGCAGTCGAGGGACAGCCCTTAATGAAAAACTGTTTTTT	CASSRGTALNEKLFF
TRBV14	-	TRBJ1-3	-	TGTGCCAGCAGCCCTCACTCTGGAAACACCATATATTTT	CASSPHSGNTIYF
TRBV7-9	-	TRBJ2-5	TRBD1	TGTGCCAGCAGCCTGTCCGGGACAGGGATCCAAGAGACCCAGTACTTC	CASSLSGTGIQETQYF
TRBV25-1	-	TRBJ1-6	TRBD1	TGTGCCAGCAGCACCGCGACAGGGAGGAATTCACCCCTCCACTTT	CASSTATGRNSPLHF
TRBV18	few	TRBJ2-2	-	TGTGCCAGCTCACTTTTGCGGGACACCGGGGAGCTGTTTTTT	CASSLLRDTGELFF
TRBV28	-	TRBJ2-7	-	TGTGCCAGCAGTCTGACAGACTACGAGCAGTACTTC	CASSLTDYEQYF
TRBV5-4	-	TRBJ1-1	-	TGTGCCAGCAGCCAAGAAAAGGCTATCCGACAGAGTGAAGCTTTCTTT	CASSQEKAIRQSEAFF
TRBV19	-	TRBJ1-2	TRBD1	TGTGCCAGTAGACGGGACAGGGAAAGTCTTGATGGCTACACCTTC	CASRRDRESLDGYTF
TRBV19	-	TRBJ2-4	-	TGTGCCAGTAGTATATTTGGGCAGCCGGGTGACATTCAGTACTTC	CASSIFGQPGDIQYF
TRBV5-6	-	TRBJ1-2	-	TGTGCCAGCAGCCCCACGGACGGTCTCGGCTACACCTTC	CASSPTDGLGYTF
TRBV15	-	TRBJ2-3	TRBD2	TGTGCCACCAGCCCTAGCGGGAGGGCCTTGAACACAGATACGCAGTATTTT	CATSPSGRALNTDTQYF
TRBV5-1	-	TRBJ2-3	-	TGCGCCAGCAATCCGGCGGGGTACACAGATACGCAGTATTTT	CASNPAGYTDTQYF
TRBV2	-	TRBJ1-3	-	TGTGCCAGCAGACCTCAGGGTCCTGGAAACACCATATATTTT	CASRPQGPGNTIYF
TRBV4-3	-	TRBJ1-1	-	TGCGCCAGCAGCCAAGTTCAGGGGACTGAAGCTTTCTTT	CASSQVQGTEAFF
TRBV27	-	TRBJ2-3	-	TGTGCCAGCGTCACCAGGGGAGGAGGGGGGGGTACGCAGTATTTT	CASVTRGGGGGTQYF
TRBV30	few	TRBJ1-1	-	TGTGCCTGGAGTGTACGCGGACTGGAAGCTTTCTTT	CAWSVRGLEAFF
TRBV6-1	-	TRBJ2-2	TRBD1	TGTGCCAGCAGTGAAAGGGACAGGGGGCGCGGTAAGCTGTTTTTT	CASSERDRGRGKLFF
TRBV25-1	-	TRBJ2-3	TRBD1	TGTGCCAGCAGTGGGGACAGCCTGGTCACAGATACGCAGTATTTT	CASSGDSLVTDTQYF
TRBV4-1	once	TRBJ2-7	-	TGCGCCAGCAGCCAGACATCGACGAAAACCTCCTACGAGCAGTACTTC	CASSQTSTKTSYEQYF
TRBV6-5	-	TRBJ2-5	-	TGTGCCAGCAGTTACGGGGAGACCCAGTACTTC	CASSYGETQYF
TRBV5-4	-	TRBJ1-1	-	TGTGCCAGCAGCCGGGACCCCGGTAGCGAAGCTTTCTTT	CASSRDPGSEAFF
TRBV7-8	few	TRBJ1-5	TRBD1	TGTGCCAGCAGCTTAAGTTCCCGGACAGGGTTTGCTCAGCCCCAGCATTTT	CASSLSSRTGFAQPQHF
TRBV6-5	-	TRBJ1-5	-	TGTGCCAGCAGTGAATGGGTTACAAATCAGCCCCAGCATTTT	CASSEWVTNQPQHF
TRBV7-6	-	TRBJ2-1	TRBD2	TGTGCCAGCAGCTTAGGAGGCGGGGGGCCGGGTGATGAGCAGTTCTTC	CASSLGGGGPGDEQFF
TRBV11-2	once	TRBJ2-1	TRBD1	TGTGCCAGCAGCTTAGATCTGGGGACAGGGGGCCGGGAGTTCTTC	CASSLDLGTGGREFF
TRBV28	-	TRBJ2-3	-	TGTGCCAGCAGTTCCGGGGGAGATAGATATACGCAGTATTTT	CASSSGGDRYTQYF
TRBV5-5	-	TRBJ1-2	-	TGTGCCAGCAGCCCGGGGGGGTCTAACTATGGCTACACCTTC	CASSPGGSNYGYTF
TRBV5-1	-	TRBJ2-1	TRBD1	TGCGCCAGCAGCTTAAGACAGGGGGAGACAGGGCAGTTCTTC	CASSLRQGETGQFF
TRBV19	-	TRBJ2-6	-	TGTGCCACCTCTTGGGGCTCTGGGGCCAACGTCCTGACTTTC	CATSWGSGANVLTF
TRBV6-4	-	TRBJ2-6	-	TGTGCCAGCAGGCCTCGTGGGACCGGGGCCAACGTCCTGACTTTC	CASRPRGTGANVLTF
TRBV7-3	-	TRBJ2-1	-	TGTGCCAGCAGTTCCACTAGGGGCCGGGAGCAGTTCTTC	CASSSTRGREQFF
TRBV30	few	TRBJ1-2	-	TGTGCCTGGAGTGTCTCAGGATATGGCTACACCTTC	CAWSVSGYGYTF
TRBV7-2	-	TRBJ1-5	-	TGTGCCAGCGCAATATCAGGGCATAGCAATCAGCCCCAGCATTTT	CASAISGHSNQPQHF
TRBV9	-	TRBJ2-2	-	TGTGCCAGCACCCCGACAGCCGCGAACACCGGGGAGCTGTTTTTT	CASTPTAANTGELFF
TRBV9	-	TRBJ2-5	-	TGTGCCAGCACTCCCGGGACCGCTCGAGAGACCCAGTACTTC	CASTPGTARETQYF
TRBV5-1	-	TRBJ1-4	-	TGCGCCAGCAGCTTGGAGGGATTGAAACTGTTTTTT	CASSLEGLKLFF